This T cell receptor (beta chain) appears in the sequencing data of a study of blood T cells in healthy people across ages. The CDR3 has 14 amino acids. V was pared by 6 bases and J by 8 bases, with 16 bases between. The germline CDR1 and CDR2 sequences are MNHEY and SMNVEV (reference sequence). This clonotype was observed a few times. For the second PCR, which ran for about 6 to 12 cycles, a sample-barcoded 5' primer and a J-beta primer mix were used. TCRdb reanalysed the 5' RACE reads using MiXCR and keeps one entry per CDR3 protein. In the table there are approximately 940,000 distinct CDR3 sequences, 45% to 50% of which are singletons.

This receptor was obtained from a man aged 25-40 years in good health. Sequenced: blood. The rearrangement uses TRBV27 and TRBJ2-2; a possible D gene is TRBD2 (6 bases). CDR3 in amino acids: CASRGGRGAGELFF. For the CDR3, the DNA is TGTGCCAGCAGGGGGGGACGAGGCGCGGGGGAGCTGTTTTTT.